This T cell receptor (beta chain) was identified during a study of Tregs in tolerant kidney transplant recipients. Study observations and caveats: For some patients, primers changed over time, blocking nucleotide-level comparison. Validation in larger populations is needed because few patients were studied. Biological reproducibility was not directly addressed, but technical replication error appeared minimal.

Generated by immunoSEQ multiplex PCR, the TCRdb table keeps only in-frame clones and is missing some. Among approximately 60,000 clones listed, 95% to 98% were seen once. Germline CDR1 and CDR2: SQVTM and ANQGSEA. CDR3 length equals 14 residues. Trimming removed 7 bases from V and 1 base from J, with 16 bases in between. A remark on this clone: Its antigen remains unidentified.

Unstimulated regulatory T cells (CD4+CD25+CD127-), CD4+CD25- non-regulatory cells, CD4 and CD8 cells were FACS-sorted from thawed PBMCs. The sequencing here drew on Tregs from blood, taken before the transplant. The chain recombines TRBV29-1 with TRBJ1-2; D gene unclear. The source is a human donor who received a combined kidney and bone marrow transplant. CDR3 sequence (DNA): TGCAGCGCGGACTACGGAGGCGGTAACTATGGCTACACCTTC. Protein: CSADYGGGNYGYTF.